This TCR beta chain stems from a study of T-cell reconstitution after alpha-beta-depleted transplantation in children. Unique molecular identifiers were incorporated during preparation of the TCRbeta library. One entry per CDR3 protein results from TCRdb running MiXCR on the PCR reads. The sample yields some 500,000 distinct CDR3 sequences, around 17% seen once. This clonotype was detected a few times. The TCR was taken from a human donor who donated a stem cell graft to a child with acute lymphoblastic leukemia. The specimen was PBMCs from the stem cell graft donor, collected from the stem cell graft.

CDR3 amino acids: CASSSWTSGSTGELFF. The CDR3 region has the DNA TGTGCCAGCAGCTCGTGGACTAGCGGGAGCACCGGGGAGCTGTTTTTT. The V and J genes are TRBV7-2 and TRBJ2-2; 13 positions agree with TRBD2. The CDR3 is 16 amino acids. After removal of 4 bases from V and 4 bases from J, the junction contained 3 bases not matched to a gene. Germline V lookup: CDR1 SGHTA, CDR2 FQGNSA.